This is a list of T cell receptor beta chains from one sample in a study of T cell repertoires in cytomegalovirus infection. Via MiXCR, TCRdb re-called the reads, giving one row per CDR3 protein. The sample holds around 800,000 distinct CDR3 sequences, approximately 32% seen once. The antigens for these receptors are not known. The material sequenced was cultured CD8+ T cells from PBMCs, taken from culture after CMV antigen stimulation. All receptors derive from a human donor in good health (CMV status not recorded). Some clones in this sample may be carry-over from other donors' samples. Each CDR3 is given with its conserved first and last residue. A D gene is named only where the DNA matches it firmly. Clone size is stated in some rows and not others, as once, few, many or a class when expanded.

CDR3 DNA,CDR3 protein,V gene,D gene,clone size,J gene
TGTGCCATCAGTGAGTCGCCCGGGGGAATCGCTTACAATGAGCAGTTCTTC,CAISESPGGIAYNEQFF,TRBV10-3,-,-,TRBJ2-1
TGTGCCAGCAGCTTGGTACCCGGCGACTTCAGCTCCTACAATGAGCAGTTCTTC,CASSLVPGDFSSYNEQFF,TRBV5-6,-,few,TRBJ2-1
TGTGCCAGCAGCCAGAACTCCGGGGTATTACAGTACTTC,CASSQNSGVLQYF,TRBV6-5,-,-,TRBJ2-7
TGTGCTACCGGGGTCGGACTCTATGGCTACACCTTC,CATGVGLYGYTF,TRBV12-5,-,few,TRBJ1-2
TGTGCCAGCAGCCCGGTCGGCCTTAATGAAAAACTGTTTTTT,CASSPVGLNEKLFF,TRBV7-9,-,-,TRBJ1-4
TGTGCCAGCAGCTTAGAGGACAGCACAGATACGCAGTATTTT,CASSLEDSTDTQYF,TRBV7-6,-,many,TRBJ2-3
TGTGCTAGTGGTTTCCGCACCGGGGGGGGCCCTGGTTACAATGAGCAGTTCTTC,CASGFRTGGGPGYNEQFF,TRBV12-5,TRBD2,-,TRBJ2-1
TGTGCCAGCAGCTCCTCAACGGGGCCCTACAATGAGCAGTTCTTC,CASSSSTGPYNEQFF,TRBV7-8,-,many,TRBJ2-1
TGTGCCAGCAGCTTAGGGCCGAACACAGATACGCAGTATTTT,CASSLGPNTDTQYF,TRBV7-2,-,many,TRBJ2-3
TGTGCCACCCTGGGGACAGGGGCTAGCTACGAGCAGTACTTC,CATLGTGASYEQYF,TRBV10-3,TRBD1,many,TRBJ2-7
TGCAGTGCTAGAGATAGGTCCGGCAGGGGGTTAGAGCCCCAGCATTTT,CSARDRSGRGLEPQHF,TRBV20-1,TRBD1,-,TRBJ1-5
TGCGCCAGCAGCCAAGATAGGGACAACACTTTCTTT,CASSQDRDNTFF,TRBV4-3,-,-,TRBJ1-1
TGTGCCAGCAGCCTGACCTTTGACAGGGGCAATCAGCCCCAGCATTTT,CASSLTFDRGNQPQHF,TRBV5-5,TRBD1,many,TRBJ1-5
TGTGCCAGTATTTGGGCGGGGAATAGCAATCAGCCCCAGCATTTT,CASIWAGNSNQPQHF,TRBV19,-,few,TRBJ1-5
TGTGCCAGCAGCTTATTTCAGGGGAATGAGCAGTTCTTC,CASSLFQGNEQFF,TRBV7-3,-,few,TRBJ2-1
TGTGCCAACAAGGTCGACAGGGGACCGAATCAGCCCCAGCATTTT,CANKVDRGPNQPQHF,TRBV6-6,TRBD1,-,TRBJ1-5
TGTGCCAGCAGCTTAGATGCTCGGGGGTCAGATGGCTACACCTTC,CASSLDARGSDGYTF,TRBV7-9,-,-,TRBJ1-2
TGTGCCAGCAGCTTAGCACACCCAAAAGAGACCCAGTACTTC,CASSLAHPKETQYF,TRBV7-9,-,few,TRBJ2-5
TGTGCCAGCAGTTCCTTCGGACTAGCGGGGACCAACACCGGGGAGCTGTTTTTT,CASSSFGLAGTNTGELFF,TRBV12-3/TRBV12-4,TRBD2,-,TRBJ2-2
TGTGCCAGCAGTCCCACGTCGGGGGGCATAGATACGCAGTATTTT,CASSPTSGGIDTQYF,TRBV28,-,few,TRBJ2-3
TGTGCCAGCAGCTACCCCGGGACATTGAGCTCCTACAATGAGCAGTTCTTC,CASSYPGTLSSYNEQFF,TRBV7-9,-,-,TRBJ2-1
TGTGCCAGCAGCGAGGGGGTCACCGGGGAGCTGTTTTTT,CASSEGVTGELFF,TRBV11-3,-,-,TRBJ2-2
TGTGCCAGCAGCCCGAAGGTCCATGGCTACACCTTC,CASSPKVHGYTF,TRBV5-6,-,-,TRBJ1-2
TGTGCCAGTAGTATAGACGGGTTGAACACTGAAGCTTTCTTT,CASSIDGLNTEAFF,TRBV19,-,-,TRBJ1-1
TGTGCCAGCAGCCAAGATAAGAGGGGGTCCTTCCCCGGGGAGCTGTTTTTT,CASSQDKRGSFPGELFF,TRBV4-2,-,many,TRBJ2-2
TGTGCTAGTGGTCCGGACCTTCAAGAGACCCAGTACTTC,CASGPDLQETQYF,TRBV12-5,-,-,TRBJ2-5
TGTGCCAGCAGTTACGGGTATGGACGTCTACATGAGCAGTTCTTC,CASSYGYGRLHEQFF,TRBV6-2/TRBV6-3,-,few,TRBJ2-1
TGTGCCAGCAGTTACTCGATAACTATCCGGGACGAGCAGTACTTC,CASSYSITIRDEQYF,TRBV6-5,-,-,TRBJ2-7
TGTGCCACCAGCAACGCACCCGTGACCCAGTACTTC,CATSNAPVTQYF,TRBV15,-,-,TRBJ2-5
TGTGCCAGCAGCGTAGCTAGCAATCAGCCCCAGCATTTT,CASSVASNQPQHF,TRBV9,-,few,TRBJ1-5
TGTGCCAGCAGTCTGACGTGGGATTACTACAATGAGCAGTTCTTC,CASSLTWDYYNEQFF,TRBV6-5,-,-,TRBJ2-1
TGTGCCAGCAGTTTGCCCGGGGTGACAGGGAGTTTTGAAATTAGAGCAACAGATACGCAGTATTTT,CASSLPGVTGSFEIRATDTQYF,TRBV12-3/TRBV12-4,TRBD1,-,TRBJ2-3
TGTGCCAGTAGTATAGGCGGGGGGATAGCCGGGGAGCTGTTTTTT,CASSIGGGIAGELFF,TRBV19,TRBD2,-,TRBJ2-2
TGTGCCAGCAGCGACCGGGACAGCCATAACCACTTT,CASSDRDSHNHF,TRBV7-9,TRBD1,few,TRBJ1-6
TGTGCCAGCAGCGTAAAAGACTTC,CASSVKDF,TRBV9,-,-,TRBJ2-4
TGCAGCGTCTCGTCCCGTACTGGCGGCTACACCTTC,CSVSSRTGGYTF,TRBV29-1,-,-,TRBJ1-2
TGTGCCAGCAGCTTAGCGCCCTTCCCAGATACGCAGTATTTT,CASSLAPFPDTQYF,TRBV7-6,-,-,TRBJ2-3
TGTGCCACCAGGACTTTATATGGCTACACCTTC,CATRTLYGYTF,TRBV19,-,few,TRBJ1-2
TGCAGTGCTAGAGATCCGAGAGGCCCCGACACCTTC,CSARDPRGPDTF,TRBV20-1,-,once,TRBJ1-2
TGTGCCAGCAGCTACCTTCACGGGGTCACTGAAGCTTTCTTT,CASSYLHGVTEAFF,TRBV6-6,-,few,TRBJ1-1
TGTGCCAGCAGCTTAGCGGGTGGGATTCTGGCAGATACGCAGTATTTT,CASSLAGGILADTQYF,TRBV7-6,-,-,TRBJ2-3
TGTGCCAGCAGCTTAGTAGGACTAGGACGCACAGATACGCAGTATTTT,CASSLVGLGRTDTQYF,TRBV7-8,TRBD2,many,TRBJ2-3
TGTGCCAGCAGGGACTTGGCTTCCTACAATGAGCAGTTCTTC,CASRDLASYNEQFF,TRBV6-1,-,few,TRBJ2-1
TGTGCCAGCAGTGAAAGAGACTACCTCGCAGATACGCAGTATTTT,CASSERDYLADTQYF,TRBV2,-,-,TRBJ2-3
TGTGCCAGCAGCTTGGCGGTCAGCATGAACACTGAAGCTTTCTTT,CASSLAVSMNTEAFF,TRBV5-6,-,few,TRBJ1-1
TGTGCCAGCAGCTTAGAGTTAGACAGAAACTATGGCTACACCTTC,CASSLELDRNYGYTF,TRBV7-9,-,-,TRBJ1-2
TGCAGTGCTAGGGTCCGGGGAGGGAATGAGCAGTTCTTC,CSARVRGGNEQFF,TRBV20-1,TRBD2,many,TRBJ2-1
TGTGCCAGTGCCTTAGGGGGAGGGCGAGAGACCCAGTACTTC,CASALGGGRETQYF,TRBV12-3/TRBV12-4,-,many,TRBJ2-5
TGTGCCAGCAGCCAAGGCGACGCGGGGGTGCTTGATACGCAGTATTTT,CASSQGDAGVLDTQYF,TRBV7-8,TRBD2,many,TRBJ2-3
TGTGCCAGCCCTGATAACAATGAGCAGTTCTTC,CASPDNNEQFF,TRBV7-9,-,many,TRBJ2-1
TGTGCCAGCAGCCGGGCCTCCTATAATTCACCCCTCCACTTT,CASSRASYNSPLHF,TRBV7-9,-,few,TRBJ1-6
TGTGCCAGCAGAACCGGGGGTCCTAACTATGGCTACACCTTC,CASRTGGPNYGYTF,TRBV6-1,-,few,TRBJ1-2
TGTGCCAGCAGTGCTTATAATGAGGGGGACTATGGCTACACCTTC,CASSAYNEGDYGYTF,TRBV2,-,-,TRBJ1-2
TGTGCCACCCATCCCGGACAGGGGGCTCCCTCTCCGACCGGGGAGCTGTTTTTT,CATHPGQGAPSPTGELFF,TRBV19,TRBD1,-,TRBJ2-2
TGCAGTGCTAGAGATGAGGGGGCAGGAAAACTGTTTTTT,CSARDEGAGKLFF,TRBV20-1,TRBD1,few,TRBJ1-4